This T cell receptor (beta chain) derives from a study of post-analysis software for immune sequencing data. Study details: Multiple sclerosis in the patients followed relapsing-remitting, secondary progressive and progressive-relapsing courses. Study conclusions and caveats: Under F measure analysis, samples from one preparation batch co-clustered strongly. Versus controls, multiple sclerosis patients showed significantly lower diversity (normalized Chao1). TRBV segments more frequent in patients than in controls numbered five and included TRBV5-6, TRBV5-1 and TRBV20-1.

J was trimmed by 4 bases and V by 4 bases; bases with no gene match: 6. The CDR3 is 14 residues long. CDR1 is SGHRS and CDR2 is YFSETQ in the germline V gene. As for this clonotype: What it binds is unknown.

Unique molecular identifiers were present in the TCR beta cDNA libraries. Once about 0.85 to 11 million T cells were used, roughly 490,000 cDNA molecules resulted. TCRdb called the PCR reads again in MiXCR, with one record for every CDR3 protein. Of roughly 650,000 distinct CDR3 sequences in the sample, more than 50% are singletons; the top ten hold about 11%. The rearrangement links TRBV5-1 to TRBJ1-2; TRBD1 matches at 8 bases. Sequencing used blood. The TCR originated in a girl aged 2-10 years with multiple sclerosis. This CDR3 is CASSETGDGYGYTF. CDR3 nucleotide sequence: TGCGCCAGCAGCGAGACAGGGGATGGCTATGGCTACACCTTC.